The T cell receptor (beta chain) described here comes from a study of response to subunit inactivated influenza vaccine. General study results and limits: The authors offered the suggestion that each seasonal influenza vaccination recruits few new T cells.

TCRdb reanalysed the RT-PCR reads using MiXCR and keeps one entry per CDR3 protein. Among over 800,000 distinct CDR3 sequences listed, less than 25% were seen once. V lost 0 bases to trimming and J lost 8 bases, with 13 bases between them. The length of the CDR3 is 15 residues. Germline CDR1 LNHNV, CDR2 YYDKDF (reference sequence). Comments on this clonotype: Its antigen is unidentified.

The specimen was PBMCs from blood, collected 4 to 6 days after vaccination. This TCR derives from a man in his fifties or sixties who received an inactivated influenza vaccine. This chain uses TRBV15 with TRBJ1-4; D is undetermined. This chain's CDR3 is CATSRDLGVGEKLFF. In nucleotides, the CDR3 is TGTGCCACCAGCAGAGATCTTGGGGTTGGCGAAAAACTGTTTTTT.